This TCR beta chain was sequenced in a study of regulatory T cells in long-lasting Graves disease. Researchers made TCR beta libraries by using iRepertoire HTBI primers and running Arm-PCR on CDR3 regions. Original analysis: Identification across samples found approximately 60 TRBV and some 15 TRBJ segments. TCRdb reanalysed the multiplex PCR reads using MiXCR and keeps one entry per CDR3 protein. The V and J calls and clone size are TCRdb's, not the authors'. The data show nearly 350,000 distinct CDR3 sequences, about 19% seen once. Time point meaning: persistent/refractory GD, antithyroid drugs over 5 years with positive TRAb. TCR sequences were obtained from RNA taken from PBMCs. An endocrinology department in Xi'an, China, supplied the patients. This clonotype was seen repeatedly, ten times or more. The source is a female donor with Graves disease. The sample consisted of peripheral blood mononuclear cells (PBMCs), taken when the disease was refractory, from a patient treated with antithyroid drugs.

The CDR3 protein is CASSSGLGVEGLGGRSLLWEQYF. The CDR3 nucleotides are TGTGCCAGCAGCTCGGGACTCGGGGTTGAGGGATTGGGTGGGCGCAGCCTGCTCTGGGAGCAGTACTTC. This chain joins TRBV7-9 and TRBJ2-7; perhaps TRBD2 as D (6 bases). Trimming shortened V by 4 bases and J by 7 bases, and 44 bases separated the two germline ends. The CDR3 spans 23 residues. CDR1 is SEHNR, CDR2 FQNEAQ, per germline (reference sequence).